The 9 T cell receptor beta chains below were found in one sample sequenced in a study of T cells after somatic rescue of genetic block (dated by TCRdb to the early 2020s). The library was generated by the immunoSEQ multiplex PCR assay. Imported from immuneACCESS, the table was reduced by TCRdb to in-frame sequences with V and J called. These copies leave out some clones; in studies compared against another copy, an unresolved V gene accounts for under half, and the cause of the remainder is not known. The sample table holds about 72,000 clones, of which approximately 91% were seen once. Of the sample, 2.8% is held by the ten largest clones. Sequencing input: peripheral blood mononuclear cells (PBMCs). These receptors all stem from a man aged 25 to 40.

The chain is built from TRBV7-6 and TRBJ2-2, with D unclear. Germline CDR1 and CDR2: SGHVS and FNYEAQ. Trimming took off 0 bases at V and 5 bases at J, with 7 bases between the two ends. The CDR3 has 14 amino acids. CDR3: CASSLAHQTGELFF. The CDR3 DNA follows: TGTGCCAGCAGCTTAGCGCACCAAACCGGGGAGCTGTTTTTT.

This clone occurred once. The J gene is TRBJ2-1, the V gene TRBV2; TRBD2 matches at 7 bases. Trimming cost V 6 bases and J 8 bases; bases outside gene matches: 4. Germline V gene sequence: CDR1 SNHLY, CDR2 FYNNEI. The CDR3 loop spans 12 amino acids. This CDR3 reads CASRGLVDEQFF. CDR3 nucleotides: TGTGCCAGCAGAGGACTAGTCGATGAGCAGTTCTTC.

This clone was observed a single time. This sequence joins TRBV5-6 and TRBJ2-2; D ambiguous. The CDR3 is 14 residues long. The ends were cut back, 4 bases at V and 2 bases at J, with 9 bases in the middle. The germline V gene has CDR1 SGHDT and CDR2 YYEEEE. DNA of the CDR3: TGTGCCAGCAGCCGAAACAGAAACACCGGGGAGCTGTTTTTT. Translating gives CASSRNRNTGELFF. Full variable domain (missing parts from reference TRBV5-6 and TRBJ2-2): DAGVTQSPTHLIKTRGQQVTLRCSPKSGHDTVSWYQQALGQGPQFIFQYYEEEERQRGNFPDRFSGHQFPNYSSELNVNALLLGDSALYLCASSRNRNTGELFFGEGSRLTVL.

The chain combines TRBV5-1 with TRBJ1-3; no firm D call. Trimming cost V 0 bases and J 0 bases, with 10 bases left between them. The germline V gene encodes CDR1 SGHRS and CDR2 YFSETQ. This CDR3 is built from 16 residues. The CDR3 protein is CASSLAPGRSGNTIYF. The DNA of the CDR3 is TGCGCCAGCAGCTTGGCCCCAGGCCGCTCTGGAAACACCATATATTTT.

This sequence joins TRBV7-2 and TRBJ2-3; D uncertain. This CDR3 has 13 residues. Trimming removed 5 bases at V and 11 bases at J, with 17 bases between. CDR1 SGHTA and CDR2 FQGNSA come from the germline V gene. The CDR3 DNA sequence: TGTGCCAGCAGCCAGGACCCTCGTATGGGGCAGTATTTT. Amino acids: CASSQDPRMGQYF.

There are a few counts of this clone. The gene calls are TRBV6-1 and TRBJ1-5, with unresolved D. Between the trimmed V and J ends, which lost 6 bases and 2 bases, there was a span of 11 bases. The CDR3 runs to 14 residues. Germline-derived CDR1 and CDR2 are MNHNS and SASEGT. CDR3 nucleotides: TGTGCCAGCAGGTCCTGGGGAGGCAATCAGCCCCAGCATTTT. It translates to CASRSWGGNQPQHF.

The chain combines TRBV18 with TRBJ2-3; D is uncertain. Germline lookup yields CDR1 KGHSH and CDR2 LQKENI. V was clipped by 6 bases and J by 0 bases, with 10 bases between them. This CDR3 spans 14 amino acids. The CDR3, as DNA: TGTGCCAGCTCCTCTGTTGGTAGCACAGATACGCAGTATTTT. It specifies CASSSVGSTDTQYF.

The chain has TRBV10-3 and TRBJ1-1; D uncertain. V lost 4 bases and J 2 bases, leaving 20 bases between the germline ends. CDR1 and CDR2 from the germline V gene are ENHRY and SYGVKD. CDR3 length equals 17 residues. The CDR3 DNA reads as TGTGCCATCAGTGTTTCCGGAGGAGCCCTGCCTAACACTGAAGCTTTCTTT. As protein: CAISVSGGALPNTEAFF.

The V and J genes are TRBV4-3 and TRBJ2-5, with D perhaps matching TRBD2 (5 bases). TRBJ2-7 matches the DNA end more closely, so the J call is doubtful. In germline, CDR1 is LGHNA, CDR2 YSLEER. The length of the CDR3 is 15 residues. CDR3 amino acids: CASSRTAASRGEQYF. The CDR3, as DNA: TGCGCCAGCAGCCGAACAGCCGCCAGTCGGGGCGAGCAGTACTTC.